Listed here are 12 T cell receptor beta chains from one sample, sequenced in a study of T cell responses to AZD1222 COVID-19 vaccine. Measured with immunoSEQ multiplex PCR; TCRdb has only the in-frame clones, and not every one. Among approximately 170,000 clones, 92% were seen once, and the ten largest hold 1.5% to 2%. Sequencing used peripheral blood, obtained on day 0 of AZD1222 vaccination. Receptor source: an adult in good health.

This clone came up once. This chain links TRBV21-1 with TRBJ2-7; TRBD1 is taken as the D call from the table, unchecked against the DNA. TRBV21-1 constitutes a pseudogene. The CDR3 loop spans 12 amino acids. This CDR3 is CAFRQGLYEQYF. CDR3 DNA: TGTGCCTTTCGACAGGGGCTGTACGAGCAGTACTTC.

The V call is TRBV5-1, the J call TRBJ1-5, with D possibly being TRBD1 (5 bases). The CDR3 spans 14 residues. V lost 3 bases, J lost 5 bases, and 12 bases lay in between. Germline CDR1 SGHRS, CDR2 YFSETQ. CDR3 bases: TGCGCCAGCAGCTCTCTGGGGGGGGATCAGCCCCAGCATTTT. Translation gives CASSSLGGDQPQHF.

The rearrangement joins TRBV4-2 to TRBJ1-1, with TRBD1 as a possible D gene (5 bases). The germline gives CDR1 LGHNA, CDR2 YNFKEQ. CDR3 length equals 16 residues. V dropped 0 bases and J dropped 0 bases, with 11 bases sitting between them. CDR3: CASSQESHRLNTEAFF. The CDR3 DNA reads TGTGCCAGCAGCCAAGAGTCGCACAGGTTGAACACTGAAGCTTTCTTT.

The chain uses TRBV4-1 and TRBJ2-7; TRBD2 agrees at 8 bases. V shed 2 bases, J shed 2 bases, and the junction held 5 bases outside the gene matches. Looked up from germline, CDR1 is MGHRA and CDR2 is YSYEKL. The length of the CDR3 is 15 residues. The CDR3 DNA follows: TGCGCCAGCAGCCAAATAGCGGGGATCGCCTACGAGCAGTACTTC. Amino acids: CASSQIAGIAYEQYF.

This sequence joins TRBV6-5 and TRBJ1-6; no clear D gene. Per germline, CDR1 MNHEY and CDR2 SVGAGI. The length of the CDR3 is 13 residues. The ends were cut back, 2 bases at V and 7 bases at J, with 6 bases in the middle. CDR3 bases: TGTGCCAGCAGTTACAATTCAAATTCACCCCTCCACTTT. Translating gives CASSYNSNSPLHF.

The CDR3 DNA reads as TGTGCCAGCAGTTACTGGGTCCGGAACACCGGGGAGCTGTTTTTT. This translates into CASSYWVRNTGELFF. The V gene is TRBV6-6, the J gene TRBJ2-2; D not resolved. The CDR3 is made up of 15 amino acids. The ends were cut back, 1 base at V and 1 base at J, with 7 bases in the middle. Germline assignment: CDR1 MNHNY and CDR2 SVGAGI (reference sequence).

This clone was counted a single time. The rearrangement links TRBV19 to TRBJ2-1; 7 nucleotides line up with TRBD2. This CDR3 spans 14 amino acids. V shed 6 bases and J 6 bases; nucleotides not matched to a gene: 8. Looked up from germline, CDR1 is LNHDA and CDR2 is SQIVND (reference sequence). This CDR3 is CASRSSPGGNEQFF. The CDR3, as DNA: TGTGCCAGTAGATCCTCTCCGGGGGGCAATGAGCAGTTCTTC. The whole variable domain, filled in from reference TRBV19 and TRBJ2-1, reads DGGITQSPKYLFRKEGQNVTLSCEQNLNHDAMYWYRQDPGQGLRLIYYSQIVNDFQKGDIAEGYSVSREKKESFPLTVTSAQKNPTAFYLCASRSSPGGNEQFFGPGTRLTVL.

This rearrangement joins TRBV9 to TRBJ2-7; a possible D gene is TRBD2 (6 bases). Germline-derived CDR1 and CDR2 are SGDLS and YYNGEE. The length of the CDR3 is 14 residues. Trimming cost V 0 bases and J 4 bases, with 11 bases left between them. CDR3 sequence (DNA): TGTGCCAGCAGCGTAGGTGGGGGGAGGTACGAGCAGTACTTC. Translating gives CASSVGGGRYEQYF.

CDR3 loop: CASSPGAGDYGYTF. In DNA form, the CDR3 reads TGTGCCAGCTCACCCGGGGCAGGTGACTATGGCTACACCTTC. The chain joins TRBV18 to TRBJ1-2; tentative D call: TRBD1 (5 bases). The CDR3 extends over 14 amino acids. Germline assignment: CDR1 KGHSH and CDR2 LQKENI. Trimming left V 3 bases short and J 3 bases short, with 11 bases between.

The gene calls are TRBV5-1 and TRBJ2-5, with D tentatively TRBD2 (7 bases). Germline CDR1 and CDR2: SGHRS and YFSETQ. The CDR3 has 15 residues. V lost 4 bases, J lost 2 bases, and 15 bases lay in between. CDR3 protein: CASSLYGGQQETQYF. In DNA, the CDR3 is TGCGCCAGCAGCCTATACGGGGGGCAACAAGAGACCCAGTACTTC.

About this clone itself: This same CDR3 is encoded by further DNA sequences in the sample. The genes are TRBV18 and TRBJ2-7; TRBD1 matches 9 bases. The CDR3 covers 15 residues. The ends lost 3 bases at V and 1 base at J; junction bases unmatched: 4. Per the germline V gene, CDR1 is KGHSH and CDR2 is LQKENI. This CDR3 reads CASSPTGGGSYEQYF. The CDR3 bases are TGTGCCAGCTCACCGACAGGGGGTGGTTCCTACGAGCAGTACTTC.

A few counts support this clone. The chain uses TRBV5-4 and TRBJ2-3; TRBD1 aligns across 11 bases. Germline V gene lookup returns CDR1 SGHNT and CDR2 YYREEE (reference sequence). This CDR3 region has 16 residues. V shed 4 bases, J shed 3 bases, and the junction held 7 bases outside the gene matches. The chain's CDR3 is CASSPGGTGGTDTQYF. The CDR3 nucleotides read TGTGCCAGCAGCCCAGGGGGGACAGGGGGTACAGATACGCAGTATTTT.